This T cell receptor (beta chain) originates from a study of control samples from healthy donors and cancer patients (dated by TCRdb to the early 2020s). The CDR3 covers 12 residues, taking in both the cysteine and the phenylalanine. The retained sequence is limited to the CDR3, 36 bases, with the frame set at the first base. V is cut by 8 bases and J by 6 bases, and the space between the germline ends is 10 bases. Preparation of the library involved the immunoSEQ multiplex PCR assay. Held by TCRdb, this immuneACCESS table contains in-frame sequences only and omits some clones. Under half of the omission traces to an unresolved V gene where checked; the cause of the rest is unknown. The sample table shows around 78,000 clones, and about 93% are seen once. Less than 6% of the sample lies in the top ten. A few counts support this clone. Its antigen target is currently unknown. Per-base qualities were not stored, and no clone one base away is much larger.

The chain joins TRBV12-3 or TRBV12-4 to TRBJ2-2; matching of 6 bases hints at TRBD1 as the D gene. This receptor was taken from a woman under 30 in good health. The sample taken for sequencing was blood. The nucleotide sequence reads TGTGCCAGCGGCCAGGGGTCCGGGGAGCTGTTTTTT. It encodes CASGQGSGELFF.